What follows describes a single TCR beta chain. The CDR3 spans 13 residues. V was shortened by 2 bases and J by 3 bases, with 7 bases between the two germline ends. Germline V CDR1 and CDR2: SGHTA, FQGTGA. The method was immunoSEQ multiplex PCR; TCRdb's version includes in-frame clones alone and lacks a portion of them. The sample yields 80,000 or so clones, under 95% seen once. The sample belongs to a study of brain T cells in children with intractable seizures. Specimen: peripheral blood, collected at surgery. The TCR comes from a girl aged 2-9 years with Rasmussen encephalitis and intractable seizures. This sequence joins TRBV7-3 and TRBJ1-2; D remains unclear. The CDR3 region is CASSLQPDYGYTF. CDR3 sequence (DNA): TGTGCCAGCAGCTTACAGCCTGACTATGGCTACACCTTC.